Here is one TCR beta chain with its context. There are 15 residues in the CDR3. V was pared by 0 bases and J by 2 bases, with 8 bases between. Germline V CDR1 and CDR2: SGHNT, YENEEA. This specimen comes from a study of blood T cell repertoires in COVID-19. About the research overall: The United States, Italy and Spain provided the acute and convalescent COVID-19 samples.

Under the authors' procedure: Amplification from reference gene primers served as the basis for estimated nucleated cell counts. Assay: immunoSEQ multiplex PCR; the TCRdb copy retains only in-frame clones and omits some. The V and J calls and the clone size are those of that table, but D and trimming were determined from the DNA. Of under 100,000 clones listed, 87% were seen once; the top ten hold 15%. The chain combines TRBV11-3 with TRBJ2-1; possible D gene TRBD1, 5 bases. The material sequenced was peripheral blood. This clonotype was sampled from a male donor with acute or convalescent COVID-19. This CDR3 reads CASSLDRATYNEQFF. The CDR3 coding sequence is TGTGCCAGCAGCTTAGACAGGGCCACCTACAATGAGCAGTTCTTC.